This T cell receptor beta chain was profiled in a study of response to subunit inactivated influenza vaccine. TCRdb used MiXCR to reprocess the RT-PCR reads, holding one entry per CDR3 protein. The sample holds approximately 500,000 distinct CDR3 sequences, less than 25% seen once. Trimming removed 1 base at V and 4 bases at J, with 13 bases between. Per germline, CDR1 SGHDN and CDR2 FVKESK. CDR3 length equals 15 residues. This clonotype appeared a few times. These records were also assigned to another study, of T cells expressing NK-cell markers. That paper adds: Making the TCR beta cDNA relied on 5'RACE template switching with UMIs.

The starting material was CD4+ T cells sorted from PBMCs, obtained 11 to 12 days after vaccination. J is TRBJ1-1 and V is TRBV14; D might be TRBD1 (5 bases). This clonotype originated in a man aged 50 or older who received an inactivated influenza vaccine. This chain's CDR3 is CASSQGLGRATEAFF. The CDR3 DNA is TGTGCCAGCAGCCAAGGTCTGGGGCGAGCCACTGAAGCTTTCTTT.